A single sample is the source of the 28 T cell receptor beta chains below, sequenced in a study of OX40 agonist ivuxolimab in advanced cancers. Measured with immunoSEQ multiplex PCR; TCRdb has only the in-frame clones, and not every one. Of fewer than 85,000 clones in the sample, roughly 88% were seen once. The material sequenced was CD4+ or CD8+ T cells sorted from blood, taken in a trial of the OX40 agonist ivuxolimab. All receptors derive from an adult with an advanced solid tumor such as melanoma, head and neck, liver or kidney cancer.

V usage is TRBV5-1 and J usage is TRBJ1-2; 8 positions match TRBD1. Germline V CDR1 and CDR2: SGHRS, YFSETQ. Germline trimming cut 4 bases from V and 7 bases from J; bases unmatched to any gene: 9. CDR3 size: 14 residues. CDR3 bases: TGCGCCAGCAGCCCCCGGACAGGGCAAGGTGGCTACACCTTC. It encodes CASSPRTGQGGYTF.

The chain employs TRBV6-1 and TRBJ1-4; D not certain. The CDR3 consists of 14 residues. V was trimmed by 3 bases and J by 2 bases, leaving 7 bases between them. The V gene's germline CDR1 is MNHNS and CDR2 SASEGT. The CDR3: CASSDQYTNEKLFF. CDR3 coding DNA: TGTGCCAGCAGTGACCAGTACACTAATGAAAAACTGTTTTTT.

The chain carries TRBV12-5 and TRBJ2-3; D is uncertain. Germline loops: CDR1 LGHNT, CDR2 FRNRAP. The CDR3 is 15 residues long. The V and J ends lost 2 bases and 0 bases respectively, with 9 bases between them. CDR3 sequence reads: CASGLISSSTDTQYF. DNA for the CDR3: TGTGCTAGTGGTTTGATCAGTTCTAGCACAGATACGCAGTATTTT.

V is TRBV29-1 and J is TRBJ2-5; 7 nucleotides align to TRBD2. Germline-derived CDR1 and CDR2 are SQVTM and ANQGSEA. The CDR3 consists of 14 residues. The junction had 10 bases not matched to a gene; V was cut back by 4 bases and J by 5 bases. CDR3 bases: TGCAGCGTTGGGGGAGCGGGAACCTCTGAGACCCAGTACTTC. As protein: CSVGGAGTSETQYF. Using reference TRBV29-1 and TRBJ2-5 for the parts outside the CDR3, the full variable domain is SAVISQKPSRDICQRGTSLTIQCQVDSQVTMMFWYRQQPGQSLTLIATANQGSEATYESGFVIDKFPISRPNLTFSTLTVSNMSPEDSSIYLCSVGGAGTSETQYFGPGTRLLVL.

The V call is TRBV6-5, the J call TRBJ1-2, with D possibly TRBD1 on 5 matching bases. CDR1 and CDR2 (germline): MNHEY, SVGAGI. Trimming took 2 bases from V and 4 from J, leaving 11 bases between them. The CDR3 totals 14 residues. CDR3 DNA: TGTGCCAGCAGTTACGGGGGTGCGGGCTATGGCTACACCTTC. Amino acid sequence: CASSYGGAGYGYTF.

The chain couples TRBV5-1 to TRBJ1-2, with 7 nucleotides matching TRBD1. With V trimmed by 3 bases and J by 4 bases, 6 bases remained unmatched. The V gene's germline CDR1 is SGHRS and CDR2 YFSETQ. This CDR3 spans 14 amino acids. DNA of the CDR3: TGCGCCAGCAGCTCCGCAGACAGGGTCTATGGCTACACCTTC. It codes for CASSSADRVYGYTF.

The V gene is TRBV7-6, the J gene TRBJ2-5; perhaps TRBD1 as D (5 bases). Gene TRBJ2-7 matches the end of the DNA better, so the J call may be wrong. From germline, CDR1 is SGHVS and CDR2 FNYEAQ. This CDR3 is 13 amino acids long. This CDR3 is CASSLESGYEQYF. As DNA, the CDR3 is TGTGCCAGCAGCTTAGAGTCAGGGTACGAGCAGTACTTC.

The DNA of the CDR3 is TGTGCCAGCAGCCCCACGGGGGGGGCTGATACGCAGTATTTT. Encoded protein: CASSPTGGADTQYF. This rearrangement joins TRBV7-3 to TRBJ2-3; 8 bases are a match to TRBD2. The CDR3 is 14 amino acids. Germline CDR1 SGHTA, CDR2 FQGTGA. V dropped 5 bases and J dropped 6; count of bases not matched to a gene: 7.

The chain uses TRBV7-8 and TRBJ2-1; tentatively, D is TRBD2 (5 bases). The V gene lost 7 bases and the J gene lost 9 bases, with 10 bases spanning the gap. The CDR3 is 11 amino acids. Germline V lookup: CDR1 SGHVS, CDR2 FQNEAQ. DNA of the CDR3: TGTGCCAGCATAACTGGGAGTGAGCAGTTCTTC. Translated, it gives CASITGSEQFF.

V is TRBV18 and J is TRBJ1-1, with D hard to call. Trimming shortened V by 0 bases and J by 10 bases, and 12 bases separated the two germline ends. The length of the CDR3 is 13 residues. The germline V gene has CDR1 KGHSH and CDR2 LQKENI. CDR3 amino acids: CASSPPGLEVAFF. CDR3 nucleotides: TGTGCCAGCTCACCACCCGGGTTGGAAGTAGCTTTCTTT.

The chain couples TRBV6-1 to TRBJ1-1; D gene uncertain. The CDR3 extends over 12 amino acids. Germline CDR1 and CDR2: MNHNS and SASEGT. Trimming pared 7 bases from V and 5 bases from J, leaving 11 bases between. The CDR3, as DNA: TGTGCCAGCAATTTCGGAGGGACTGAAGCTTTCTTT. Translated: CASNFGGTEAFF.

The chain carries TRBV11-2 and TRBJ2-7; the D is unclear. There are 12 residues in the CDR3. Germline V gene sequence: CDR1 SGHAT, CDR2 FQNNGV. Trimming cost V 0 bases and J 6 bases, with 6 bases left between them. CDR3 in amino acids: CASSLDRGEQYF. In DNA, the CDR3 is TGTGCCAGCAGCTTAGACAGAGGCGAGCAGTACTTC.

Written as DNA, the CDR3 is TGTGCCAGCCAGTTTGCGGGAGGGGGGGAGCAGTACTTC. It encodes CASQFAGGGEQYF. The chain recombines TRBV27 with TRBJ2-7, with 9 bases that match TRBD2. The germline gives CDR1 MNHEY, CDR2 SMNVEV (reference sequence). There are 13 residues in the CDR3. V lost 8 bases to trimming and J lost 7 bases; unmatched junction nucleotides: 9.

This rearrangement joins TRBV30 to TRBJ2-7, with 7 positions matching TRBD2. The germline V gene has CDR1 GTSNPN and CDR2 SVGIG (reference sequence). V shed 8 bases and J 0 bases; nucleotides not matched to a gene: 10. The CDR3 spans 14 residues. CDR3 sequence (DNA): TGTGCCAGAAGGGGAGCGGGGAACTCCTACGAGCAGTACTTC. As protein: CARRGAGNSYEQYF.

This clone has more than one count but fewer than ten. This chain joins TRBV5-1 and TRBJ1-6; 9 nucleotides match TRBD1. V dropped 0 bases and J dropped 7; count of bases not matched to a gene: 2. Germline V gene data show CDR1 as SGHRS and CDR2 as YFSETQ. CDR3 length equals 15 residues. The DNA of the CDR3 is TGCGCCAGCAGCTTGGGGGACAGGGTGAATTCACCCCTCCACTTT. Protein product: CASSLGDRVNSPLHF.

About this clone: Other DNA sequences in the sample encode the same CDR3. The V and J genes are TRBV6-1 and TRBJ1-5; 9 nucleotides line up with TRBD1. This CDR3 has 13 amino acids. The germline V gene has CDR1 MNHNS and CDR2 SASEGT. V lost 6 bases and J lost 7; bases outside the gene matches: 4. The CDR3 region has the DNA TGTGCCAGCAGCAGGACAGGGGTCCAGCCCCAGCATTTT. Translating gives CASSRTGVQPQHF.

This sequence joins TRBV4-3 and TRBJ1-6; tentatively, D is TRBD1 (5 bases). The CDR3 is made up of 17 amino acids. Germline-derived CDR1 and CDR2 are LGHNA and YSLEER. Trimming cost V 0 bases and J 7 bases, with 16 bases left between them. The CDR3 DNA reads TGCGCCAGCAGCCAAGATGGCGGTCCAGGGACGAATTCACCCCTCCACTTT. Protein: CASSQDGGPGTNSPLHF.

V usage is TRBV11-2 and J usage is TRBJ2-1; unclear D gene. This CDR3 region has 15 residues. Trimming left V 1 base short and J 4 bases short, with 11 bases between. CDR1 and CDR2 (germline): SGHAT, FQNNGV. CDR3 DNA sequence: TGTGCCAGCAGCTTAGGAACCTGGATGTACAATGAGCAGTTCTTC. This encodes CASSLGTWMYNEQFF.

The chain links TRBV20-1 to TRBJ1-4; no firm D call. From germline, CDR1 is DFQATT and CDR2 SNEGSKA (reference sequence). V lost 5 bases to trimming and J lost 4 bases, with 5 bases between them. The CDR3 length is 11 residues. The CDR3 bases are TGCAGTGCTGAATTTAATGAAAAACTGTTTTTT. It specifies CSAEFNEKLFF.

The chain has TRBV11-2 and TRBJ1-4; D may be TRBD1 (6 bases). Looked up from germline, CDR1 is SGHAT and CDR2 is FQNNGV. This CDR3 has 15 amino acids. Trimming took off 4 bases at V and 4 bases at J, with 13 bases between the two ends. The CDR3 sequence is CASSSNRAINEKLFF. The CDR3 nucleotides are TGTGCCAGCAGCTCCAACAGGGCTATTAATGAAAAACTGTTTTTT.

V usage is TRBV6-6 and J usage is TRBJ2-7; a possible D gene is TRBD2 (5 bases). V shed 2 bases and J shed 3 bases, with 8 bases lying between them. This CDR3 region has 13 residues. Germline loops: CDR1 MNHNY, CDR2 SVGAGI (reference sequence). CDR3 DNA sequence: TGTGCCAGCAGTTACGAAGGGAGCTACGAGCAGTACTTC. Translated: CASSYEGSYEQYF.

The chain has TRBV6-1 and TRBJ2-2; TRBD1 aligns across 10 bases. In germline, CDR1 is MNHNS, CDR2 SASEGT. After removal of 6 bases from V and 6 bases from J, the junction contained 4 bases not matched to a gene. The CDR3 extends over 14 amino acids. The CDR3 nucleotides are TGTGCCAGCAGGGGGGACAGGGGCGCCGGGGAGCTGTTTTTT. As protein: CASRGDRGAGELFF.

J is TRBJ1-1 and V is TRBV29-1; 7 bases line up with TRBD1. V trimming: 4 bases; J trimming: 1 base; junction bases outside the gene matches: 6. CDR3 length: 14 residues. Germline values: CDR1 SQVTM, CDR2 ANQGSEA. The CDR3 DNA sequence: TGCAGCGTTGCCAGGGGGGCCCAGAACACTGAAGCTTTCTTT. Translation: CSVARGAQNTEAFF.

The chain joins TRBV7-2 to TRBJ2-7; D remains unclear. This CDR3 comprises 14 residues. From germline, CDR1 is SGHTA and CDR2 FQGNSA. The V and J ends lost 2 bases and 3 bases respectively, with 11 bases between them. DNA of the CDR3: TGTGCCAGCAGCTTAACGGGTCTCGGCTACGAGCAGTACTTC. Protein sequence: CASSLTGLGYEQYF.

The rearrangement joins TRBV5-1 to TRBJ2-5; unclear D gene. Germline CDR1 and CDR2: SGHRS and YFSETQ. Trimming stripped 0 bases from V and 5 bases from J, with 11 bases between. CDR3 size: 14 residues. In nucleotides, the CDR3 is TGCGCCAGCAGCTTGGAAGCCTTGATGGAGACCCAGTACTTC. Translation: CASSLEALMETQYF. The whole variable domain, remainder taken from reference TRBV5-1 and TRBJ2-5, is KAGVTQTPRYLIKTRGQQVTLSCSPISGHRSVSWYQQTPGQGLQFLFEYFSETQRNKGNFPGRFSGRQFSNSRSEMNVSTLELGDSALYLCASSLEALMETQYFGPGTRLLVL.

This clone was found once. The chain has TRBV7-2 and TRBJ2-4, with D tentatively TRBD1 (6 bases). This CDR3 region has 14 residues. CDR1 SGHTA and CDR2 FQGNSA come from the germline V gene. V was trimmed by 4 bases and J by 0 bases, leaving 7 bases between them. CDR3 in amino acids: CASSSTGAKNIQYF. DNA for the CDR3: TGTGCCAGCAGCTCGACAGGAGCCAAAAACATTCAGTACTTC.

The chain recombines TRBV28 with TRBJ1-2; D gene unclear. CDR3 size: 13 residues. Looked up from germline, CDR1 is MDHEN and CDR2 is SYDVKM. Trimming stripped 2 bases from V and 4 bases from J, with 8 bases between. CDR3 sequence: CASSLAGIYGYTF. DNA for the CDR3: TGTGCCAGCAGTTTAGCCGGGATCTATGGCTACACCTTC.

This clone was found a few times. This rearrangement joins TRBV6-5 to TRBJ2-2; D call uncertain. The V and J ends lost 7 bases and 0 bases respectively, with 6 bases between them. Germline V gives CDR1 MNHEY, CDR2 SVGAGI. This CDR3 has 13 amino acids. CDR3 sequence: CASMRPNTGELFF. The CDR3 bases are TGTGCCAGCATGCGTCCGAACACCGGGGAGCTGTTTTTT.